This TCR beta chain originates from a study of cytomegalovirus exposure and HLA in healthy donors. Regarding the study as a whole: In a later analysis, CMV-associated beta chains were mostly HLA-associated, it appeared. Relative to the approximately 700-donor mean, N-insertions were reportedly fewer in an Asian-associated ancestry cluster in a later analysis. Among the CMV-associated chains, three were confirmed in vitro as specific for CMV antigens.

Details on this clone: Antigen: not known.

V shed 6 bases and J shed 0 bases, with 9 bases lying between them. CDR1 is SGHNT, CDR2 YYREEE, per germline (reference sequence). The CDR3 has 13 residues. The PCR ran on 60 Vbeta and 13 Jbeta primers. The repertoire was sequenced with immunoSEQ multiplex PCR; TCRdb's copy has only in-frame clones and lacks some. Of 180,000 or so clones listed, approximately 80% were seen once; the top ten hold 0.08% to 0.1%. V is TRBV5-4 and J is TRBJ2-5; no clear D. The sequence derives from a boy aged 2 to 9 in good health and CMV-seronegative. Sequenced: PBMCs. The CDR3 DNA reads TGTGCCAGCACCAGGTCGGACCAAGAGACCCAGTACTTC. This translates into CASTRSDQETQYF.